These T cell receptor beta chains were read from a single sample in a study of immune heterogeneity within non-small cell lung tumors. Via MiXCR, TCRdb re-called the multiplex PCR reads, giving one row per CDR3 protein. The sample lists about 3,300 distinct CDR3 sequences, 27% occurring once. Sequences were obtained from lung tumor tissue. The receptors were gathered from a man between 60 and 75 years old with non-small cell lung cancer. Each CDR3 is given with its conserved first and last residue. The D gene is left open where the match is weak. Clone size, where shown, is once, few, many, or a class for clones that have expanded.

j_gene	d_gene	abundance	v_gene	CDR3nt	CDR3aa
TRBJ2-5	-	-	TRBV10-3	TGTGCCATCAGCGAACAGACTAGATCGGGGGCAGAGACCCAGTACTTC	CAISEQTRSGAETQYF
TRBJ2-3	-	-	TRBV19	TGTGCCAGTGGTCCTTGGCGCGGCAGTAGCACAGATACGCAGTATTTT	CASGPWRGSSTDTQYF
TRBJ2-1	TRBD2	medium-sized	TRBV4-1	TGCGCCAGCAGCCAACCTCTAGCGGGAGGGTCGGGTGAGCAGTTCTTC	CASSQPLAGGSGEQFF
TRBJ2-7	-	-	TRBV28	TGTGCCAGCTTATCCCGGGACGGGGGTTACGAGCAGTACTTC	CASLSRDGGYEQYF
TRBJ2-7	TRBD1	medium-sized	TRBV2	TGTGCCAGCAGTTCTACAGGGGTGAACGACGAGCAGTACTTC	CASSSTGVNDEQYF
TRBJ1-5	TRBD1	few	TRBV10-3	TGTGCCATCAGTGATGACAGGGGGGGTCAGCCCCAGCATTTT	CAISDDRGGQPQHF
TRBJ1-6	-	-	TRBV5-5	TGTGCCAGCAGCTTGGTGGAGGGTCGATATTCACCCCTCCACTTT	CASSLVEGRYSPLHF
TRBJ1-2	-	medium-sized	TRBV27	TGTGCCAGCAGCCCTTATCGGACGGGCCCGGATGGCTACACCTTC	CASSPYRTGPDGYTF
TRBJ2-1	-	few	TRBV5-6	TGTGCCAGCAGCTTGTACGGTGCAGGACAGTTCTTC	CASSLYGAGQFF
TRBJ1-1	-	-	TRBV19	TGTGCCAGTAGTATCAGACCGCCCACCCGGGCTGAAGCTCTCTTT	CASSIRPPTRAEALF
TRBJ2-3	-	few	TRBV9	TGTGCCAGCAGCCCCTTAGCGGGACAGATTCTGGGCGATACGCAGTATTTT	CASSPLAGQILGDTQYF
TRBJ1-2	-	few	TRBV29-1	TGCAGCGTTGAGCCCGGGAATAACTATGGCTACACCTTC	CSVEPGNNYGYTF
TRBJ2-7	-	medium-sized	TRBV7-9	TGTGCCAGCAGCCGAACCTACGAGCAGTACTTC	CASSRTYEQYF
TRBJ2-1	-	once	TRBV5-1	TGCGCCAGCAGCAGAGAAGGGGGACGCGGCAATGAGCAGTTCTTC	CASSREGGRGNEQFF
TRBJ2-7	-	medium-sized	TRBV20-1	TGCAGTGCGATCGGACAGACGAGCTCCTACGAGCAGTACTTC	CSAIGQTSSYEQYF
TRBJ1-4	-	-	TRBV5-1	TGCGCCAGCAGCTTGACATACGGGGAGAAAAAACTGTTTTTT	CASSLTYGEKKLFF
TRBJ2-7	-	medium-sized	TRBV28	TGTGCCAGCAGCACCGTAATCCGAGGGGGTCAACTCTACGAGCAGTACTTC	CASSTVIRGGQLYEQYF
TRBJ1-2	TRBD1	large	TRBV11-2	TGTGCCAGCAGCGCAGACAGGGAGGCTAACTATGGCTACACCTTC	CASSADREANYGYTF
TRBJ2-7	TRBD2	medium-sized	TRBV20-1	TGCAGTGCTATCCCCGGGACTAGCGGGAGCCCTGCCTACGAGCAGTACTTC	CSAIPGTSGSPAYEQYF
TRBJ1-4	TRBD1	few	TRBV9	TGTGCCAGCAGCGTAGGGGACAGGACTAATGAAAAACTGTTTTTT	CASSVGDRTNEKLFF